The clone carrying this TCR beta chain appeared many times. What it binds is unknown. The sample is drawn from a study of response to subunit inactivated influenza vaccine. The study, taken as a whole, reports: Each seasonal flu vaccination may recruit only limited new T cells, authors suggested.

TCRdb redid the calling of the RT-PCR reads with MiXCR, one entry per CDR3 protein. The data hold roughly 500,000 distinct CDR3 sequences, with approximately 15% observed a single time. The germline V gene has CDR1 MNHEY and CDR2 SVGAGI. Trimming removed 9 bases at V and 7 bases at J, with 10 bases between. This CDR3 is 11 amino acids long. Sequenced material: CD4+ T cells sorted from PBMCs, taken less than 25 months after vaccination. This chain joins TRBV6-5 and TRBJ2-1; the D call may be TRBD1 or TRBD2 (6 bases each). This TCR was recovered from a man aged 50 to 75 who received an inactivated influenza vaccine. The CDR3 DNA follows: TGTGCCAGTAAGGGGGGTAATGAGCAGTTCTTC. As protein: CASKGGNEQFF.